Presented here are 12 T cell receptor beta chains from one specimen sequenced in a study of glioma-infiltrating T cells. The iRepertoire nested amplicon-rescue multiplex PCR amplified TCR alpha and beta CDR3s from RNA. MiXCR, run by TCRdb on the multiplex PCR reads, gives a single entry per CDR3 protein. The sample shows roughly 100,000 distinct CDR3 sequences, about 30% of them seen only once. Material for sequencing was glioma tissue, nonneoplastic brain tissue, or PBMCs (not recorded which). The receptors derive from a human donor with low-grade glioma or glioblastoma, undergoing nonglioma brain surgery, or in good health (not recorded which).

On this clonotype: A much larger clone lies one base from this, so it may be a read error. The chain uses TRBV14 and TRBJ1-1, with 8 bases lining up with TRBD1. The trim removed 4 bases at V and 7 bases at J, leaving 11 bases unmatched. The CDR3 covers 15 residues. Germline V lookup: CDR1 SGHDN, CDR2 FVKESK. CDR3 protein: CASSRMGQAYIEAFF. DNA of the CDR3: TGTGCCAGCAGCCGGATGGGACAGGCGTACATTGAAGCTTTCTTT.

This clonotype was counted many times. The chain joins TRBV20-1 to TRBJ1-5, with a tentative D call TRBD1 (5 bases). V lost 0 bases, J lost 3 bases, and 9 bases lay in between. The CDR3 has 14 residues. Germline loops: CDR1 DFQATT, CDR2 SNEGSKA (reference sequence). DNA of the CDR3: TGCAGTGCTAGAGATGGGACGGACAATCAGCCCCAGCATTTT. It specifies CSARDGTDNQPQHF.

This clonotype came up a few times. The CDR3 sequence is CASTQDLLTGELFF. DNA for the CDR3: TGTGCCAGTACCCAGGACCTACTAACCGGGGAGCTGTTTTTT. The chain recombines TRBV19 with TRBJ2-2, with D unresolved. Deletions cut 7 bases from V and 5 bases from J, with 14 bases between. This CDR3 contains 14 residues. The germline gives CDR1 LNHDA, CDR2 SQIVND (reference sequence).

In the case of this clonotype: Relative to the germline gene, one junction end is altered; a read error may explain this. This chain links TRBV24-1 with TRBJ1-6; no clear D. The germline gives CDR1 KGHDR, CDR2 SFDVKD. CDR3 length: 15 amino acids. The CDR3 sequence: CATSDSRRDNSPPHF. The CDR3 DNA is TGTGCCACCAGTGATTCCAGACGGGATAATTCACCCCCCCACTTT.

This clonotype was recorded at least ten times. The chain recombines TRBV20-1 with TRBJ1-2; TRBD1 might be the D (5 bases). CDR3 length: 14 residues. Germline assignment: CDR1 DFQATT and CDR2 SNEGSKA (reference sequence). Trimming left V 1 base short and J 7 bases short, with 16 bases between. The CDR3 is CSARGEGLSPGYTF. The CDR3 region has the DNA TGCAGTGCTAGAGGGGAGGGGCTTTCCCCTGGCTACACCTTC.

This clonotype was seen many times. The chain recombines TRBV6-2 or TRBV6-3 with TRBJ2-7; 10 bases line up with TRBD1. The germline V gene encodes CDR1 MNHEY and CDR2 SVGEGT. The CDR3 covers 16 residues. V gave up 2 bases and J gave up 6 bases; unmatched junction bases: 10. This CDR3 reads CASSYLGQGVTGEQYF. The DNA for the CDR3 is TGTGCCAGCAGTTACCTTGGACAGGGGGTGACTGGCGAGCAGTACTTC.

V usage is TRBV28 and J usage is TRBJ2-2; D may be TRBD1 (6 bases). Trimming took 2 bases from V and 3 from J, leaving 19 bases between them. The CDR3 is made up of 18 amino acids. Germline V gives CDR1 MDHEN, CDR2 SYDVKM. CDR3 loop: CASSLTRGAPQDTGELFF. CDR3 DNA sequence: TGTGCCAGCAGTTTAACCAGGGGTGCCCCCCAGGACACCGGGGAGCTGTTTTTT.

The rearrangement uses TRBV3-1 and TRBJ2-3; D is undetermined. The CDR3 runs to 15 residues. Germline loops: CDR1 LGHDT, CDR2 YNNKEL (reference sequence). Trimming pared 5 bases from V and 7 bases from J, leaving 19 bases between. The CDR3 sequence is CASSMTWKGGNTQYF. CDR3 nucleotide sequence: TGTGCCAGCAGCATGACTTGGAAAGGCGGTAATACGCAGTATTTT.

This clonotype appeared many times. The V gene is TRBV20-1, the J gene TRBJ1-2; no clear D. Germline loops: CDR1 DFQATT, CDR2 SNEGSKA (reference sequence). The ends were cut back, 5 bases at V and 8 bases at J, with 9 bases in the middle. This CDR3 comprises 10 residues. CDR3 amino acids: CSAHRVGYTF. CDR3 in DNA: TGCAGTGCTCACCGGGTAGGCTACACCTTC.

About this clonotype: A much larger clone lies a single base off, so this may be a read error. V gene TRBV6-5 combines with J gene TRBJ1-2, with D unresolved. Trimming removed 0 bases from V and 2 bases from J, with 10 bases in between. The CDR3 totals 15 residues. The germline V gene encodes CDR1 MNHEY and CDR2 SVGAGI. CDR3 protein: CASSYSKKWNYGYTF. The CDR3, as DNA: TGTGCCAGCAGTTACTCGAAGAAGTGGAACTATGGCTACACCTTC.

This clonotype was picked up many times. This chain joins TRBV7-2 and TRBJ1-1; perhaps TRBD1 as D (6 bases). The germline V gene has CDR1 SGHTA and CDR2 FQGNSA. V was shortened by 1 base and J by 3 bases, with 12 bases between the two germline ends. This CDR3 region has 15 residues. Here the CDR3 DNA reads TGTGCCAGCAGCTTAGGGGGGGGGGCTTACACTGAAGCTTTCTTT. Its translation is CASSLGGGAYTEAFF. Based on the CDR3 plus reference TRBV7-2 and TRBJ1-1, the full variable domain is GAGVSQSPSNKVTEKGKDVELRCDPISGHTALYWYRQSLGQGLEFLIYFQGNSAPDKSGLPSDRFSAERTGGSVSTLTIQRTQQEDSAVYLCASSLGGGAYTEAFFGQGTRLTVV.

The chain is built from TRBV12-3 or TRBV12-4 and TRBJ2-7; TRBD1 aligns across 7 bases. After removal of 6 bases from V and 6 bases from J, the junction contained 8 bases not matched to a gene. This CDR3 region has 13 residues. The CDR3 DNA reads as TGTGCCAGCAGAGCCGGGACAGTGGGCGAGCAGTACTTC. Translated, it gives CASRAGTVGEQYF.